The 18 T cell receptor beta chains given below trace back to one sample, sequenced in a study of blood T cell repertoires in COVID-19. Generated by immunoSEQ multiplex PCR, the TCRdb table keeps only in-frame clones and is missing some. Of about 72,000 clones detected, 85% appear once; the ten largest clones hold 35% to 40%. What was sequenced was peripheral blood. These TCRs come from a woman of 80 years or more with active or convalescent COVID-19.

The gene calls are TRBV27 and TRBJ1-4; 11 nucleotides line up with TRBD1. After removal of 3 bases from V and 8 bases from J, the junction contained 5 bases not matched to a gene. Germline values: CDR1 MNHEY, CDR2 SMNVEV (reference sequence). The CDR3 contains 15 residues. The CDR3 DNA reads TGTGCCAGCAGTTTTGGGACAGGGGGACGGGAAAAACTGTTTTTT. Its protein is CASSFGTGGREKLFF.

The CDR3 here is CASSLGLEAYEQYF. The CDR3 DNA follows: TGTGCCAGCAGCTTAGGGCTAGAGGCCTACGAGCAGTACTTC. The V gene is TRBV7-9, the J gene TRBJ2-7; the D is unclear. Germline V CDR1 and CDR2: SEHNR, FQNEAQ (reference sequence). Trimming pared 1 base from V and 2 bases from J, leaving 9 bases between. The CDR3 is 14 residues long.

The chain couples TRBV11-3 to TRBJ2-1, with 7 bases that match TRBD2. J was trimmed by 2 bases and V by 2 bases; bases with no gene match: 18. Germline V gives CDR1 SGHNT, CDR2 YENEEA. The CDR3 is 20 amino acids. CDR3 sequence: CASSLWGGRTRRGAYNEQFF. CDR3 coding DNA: TGTGCCAGCAGCTTATGGGGTGGGCGCACCAGACGGGGGGCCTACAATGAGCAGTTCTTC.

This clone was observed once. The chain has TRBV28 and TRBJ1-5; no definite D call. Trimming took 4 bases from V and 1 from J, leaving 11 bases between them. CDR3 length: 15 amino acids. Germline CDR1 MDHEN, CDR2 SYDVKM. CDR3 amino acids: CASSYGGLSNQPQHF. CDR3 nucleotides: TGTGCCAGCAGTTACGGAGGCCTAAGCAATCAGCCCCAGCATTTT.

The CDR3 sequence: CASSYGQQGTQYF. The CDR3 DNA sequence: TGTGCCAGCAGTTACGGCCAACAGGGGACCCAGTACTTC. This rearrangement joins TRBV6-5 to TRBJ2-5; a weak D match, TRBD1 (6 bases). This CDR3 spans 13 amino acids. Germline-derived CDR1 and CDR2 are MNHEY and SVGAGI. V gave up 2 bases and J gave up 7 bases, with 11 bases separating them.

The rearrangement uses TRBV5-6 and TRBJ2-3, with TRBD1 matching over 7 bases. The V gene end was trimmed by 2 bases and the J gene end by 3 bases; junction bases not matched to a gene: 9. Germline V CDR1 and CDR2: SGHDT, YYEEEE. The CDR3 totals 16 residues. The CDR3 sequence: CASSLWTGPPTDTQYF. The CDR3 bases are TGTGCCAGCAGCTTATGGACAGGACCCCCTACAGATACGCAGTATTTT.

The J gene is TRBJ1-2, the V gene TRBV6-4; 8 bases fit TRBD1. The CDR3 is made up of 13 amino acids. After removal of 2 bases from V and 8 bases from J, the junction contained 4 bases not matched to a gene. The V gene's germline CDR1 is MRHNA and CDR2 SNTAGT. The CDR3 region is CASSDTGGWGYTF. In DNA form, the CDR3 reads TGTGCCAGCAGTGACACAGGGGGATGGGGCTACACCTTC.

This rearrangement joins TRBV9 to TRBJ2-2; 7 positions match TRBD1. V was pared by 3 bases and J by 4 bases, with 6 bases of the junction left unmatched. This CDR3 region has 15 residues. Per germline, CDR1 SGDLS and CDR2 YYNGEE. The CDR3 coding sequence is TGTGCCAGCAGCGGATCGACAGGGATCACCGGGGAGCTGTTTTTT. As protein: CASSGSTGITGELFF.

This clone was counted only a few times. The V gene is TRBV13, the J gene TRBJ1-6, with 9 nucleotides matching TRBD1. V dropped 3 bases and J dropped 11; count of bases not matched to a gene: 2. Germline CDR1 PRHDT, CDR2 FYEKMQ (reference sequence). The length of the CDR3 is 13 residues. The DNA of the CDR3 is TGTGCCAGCAGCTTGGGACAGGGCACACCCCTCCACTTT. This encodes CASSLGQGTPLHF.

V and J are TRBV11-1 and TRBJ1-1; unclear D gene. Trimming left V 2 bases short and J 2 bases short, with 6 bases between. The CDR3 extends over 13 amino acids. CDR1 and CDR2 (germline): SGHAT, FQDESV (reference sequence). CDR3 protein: CASSLNGNTEAFF. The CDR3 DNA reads TGTGCCAGCAGCTTAAACGGTAACACTGAAGCTTTCTTT.

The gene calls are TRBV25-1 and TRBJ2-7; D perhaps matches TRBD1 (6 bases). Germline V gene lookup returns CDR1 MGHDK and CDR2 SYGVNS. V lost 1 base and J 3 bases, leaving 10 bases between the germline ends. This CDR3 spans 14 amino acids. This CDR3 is CASSESGQRYEQYF. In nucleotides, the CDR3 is TGTGCCAGCAGTGAATCGGGACAACGCTACGAGCAGTACTTC.

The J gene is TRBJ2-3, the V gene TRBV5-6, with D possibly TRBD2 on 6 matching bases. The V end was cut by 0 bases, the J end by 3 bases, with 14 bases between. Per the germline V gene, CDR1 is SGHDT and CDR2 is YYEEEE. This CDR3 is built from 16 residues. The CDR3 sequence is CASSLAAGSKTDTQYF. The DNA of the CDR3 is TGTGCCAGCAGCTTGGCGGCGGGGTCAAAGACAGATACGCAGTATTTT.

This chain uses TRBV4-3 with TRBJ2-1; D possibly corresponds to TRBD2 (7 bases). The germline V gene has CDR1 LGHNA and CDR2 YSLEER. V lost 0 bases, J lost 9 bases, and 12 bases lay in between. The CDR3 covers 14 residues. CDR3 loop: CASSQDFRGGEQFF. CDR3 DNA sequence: TGCGCCAGCAGCCAAGATTTTAGGGGGGGTGAGCAGTTCTTC.

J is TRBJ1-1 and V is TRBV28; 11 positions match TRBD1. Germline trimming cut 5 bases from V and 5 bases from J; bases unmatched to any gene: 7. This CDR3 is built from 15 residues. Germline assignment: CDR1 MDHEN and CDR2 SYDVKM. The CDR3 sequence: CASSPPGQGGTEAFF. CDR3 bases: TGTGCCAGCAGTCCCCCGGGACAGGGGGGAACTGAAGCTTTCTTT.

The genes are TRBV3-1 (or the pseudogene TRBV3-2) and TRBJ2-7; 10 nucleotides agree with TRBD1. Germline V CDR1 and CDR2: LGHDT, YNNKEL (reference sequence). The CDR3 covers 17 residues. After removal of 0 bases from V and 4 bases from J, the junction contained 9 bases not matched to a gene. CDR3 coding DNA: TGTGCCAGCAGCCAAGATCTGCGGACAGGGGGTAGATACGAGCAGTACTTC. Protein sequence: CASSQDLRTGGRYEQYF.

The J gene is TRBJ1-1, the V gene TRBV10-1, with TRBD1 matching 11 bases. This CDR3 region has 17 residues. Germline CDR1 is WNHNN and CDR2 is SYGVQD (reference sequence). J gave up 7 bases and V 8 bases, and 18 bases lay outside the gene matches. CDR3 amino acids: CASPCTGTGGWFFEAFF. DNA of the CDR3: TGCGCCAGCCCCTGCACGGGGACAGGGGGTTGGTTTTTTGAAGCTTTCTTT.

CDR3 coding DNA: TGTGCCAGCTCACCATCTAAGCCAAGCGGGGGGCTGAGTGGGAATGAGCAGTTCTTC. It encodes CASSPSKPSGGLSGNEQFF. V usage is TRBV18 and J usage is TRBJ2-1, with 9 bases matching TRBD2. The CDR3 length is 19 residues. Germline CDR1 KGHSH, CDR2 LQKENI. V was pared by 2 bases and J by 7 bases, with 18 bases of the junction left unmatched.

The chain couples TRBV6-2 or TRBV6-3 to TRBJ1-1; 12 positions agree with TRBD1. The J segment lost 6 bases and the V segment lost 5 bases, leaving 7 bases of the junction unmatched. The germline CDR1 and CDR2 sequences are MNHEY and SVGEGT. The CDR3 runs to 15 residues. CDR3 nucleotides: TGTGCCAGCAGTGATTCCGGGACAGGGGGCCCTGAAGCTTTCTTT. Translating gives CASSDSGTGGPEAFF.